The sequence of this T cell receptor beta chain was determined in a study of blood T cells in healthy people across ages. Findings and caveats of the study: In the absence of known donor CMV status, changes in expanded clonotypes were possibly confounded. While age rose, TCR beta diversity per million T cells dropped in a roughly linear way.

In the case of this clonotype: Antigen unknown.

Using a J-beta primer mix together with a sample-barcoded 5' primer, a second PCR was run for 7 to 11 cycles. A minimum of 2.5 million CDR3-containing paired-end reads was obtained for each sample. MiXCR was run by TCRdb on the 5' RACE reads, yielding one entry per CDR3 protein. The sample consists of 780,000 or so distinct CDR3 sequences, roughly 50% of them appearing once. Aged about 6 to 95, donors were systemically healthy Caucasians from Russia. V trimming: 6 bases; J trimming: 0 bases; junction bases outside the gene matches: 7. The CDR3 length is 16 residues. The V call is TRBV12-3 or TRBV12-4, the J call TRBJ2-1, with 8 bases aligning to TRBD1. Specimen: blood. This TCR was sampled from a man aged 35-49 years in good health. CDR3 amino acids: CASSPTGVGSYNEQFF. In DNA, the CDR3 is TGTGCCAGCAGCCCGACAGGGGTCGGCTCCTACAATGAGCAGTTCTTC.